The 17 T cell receptor beta chains below were found in one sample sequenced in a study of response to subunit inactivated influenza vaccine. MiXCR, applied by TCRdb to the RT-PCR reads, yields one record per CDR3 protein. This sample has around 580,000 distinct CDR3 sequences, with roughly 10% found just once. This specimen was PBMCs from blood, taken on the day of vaccination. The receptor set was obtained from a man aged 50 to 59 who received an inactivated influenza vaccine.

In its sample, this clonotype was seen a few times. The chain recombines TRBV18 with TRBJ1-2; D gene uncertain. The ends were cut back, 3 bases at V and 2 bases at J, with 10 bases in the middle. Per germline, CDR1 KGHSH and CDR2 LQKENI. The CDR3 covers 14 residues. CDR3 residues: CASSPSSENYGYTF. The CDR3 nucleotides read TGTGCCAGCTCACCTTCGTCCGAAAACTATGGCTACACCTTC.

This clonotype has a handful of counts. This chain uses TRBV20-1 with TRBJ2-5; 9 nucleotides line up with TRBD1. The J segment lost 4 bases and the V segment lost 5 bases, leaving 14 bases of the junction unmatched. Germline CDR1 and CDR2: DFQATT and SNEGSKA (reference sequence). CDR3 length equals 16 residues. CDR3 amino acids: CSAGTSGTGTSETQYF. In DNA, the CDR3 is TGCAGTGCTGGGACCTCCGGGACAGGGACATCAGAGACCCAGTACTTC.

The chain combines TRBV7-7 with TRBJ2-5; D not certain. V lost 8 bases and J 0 bases, leaving 10 bases between the germline ends. Germline values: CDR1 SSHAT, CDR2 FNYEAQ (reference sequence). The length of the CDR3 is 13 residues. The CDR3 reads CASANSYQETQYF. The CDR3 DNA is TGTGCCAGCGCGAACAGCTACCAAGAGACCCAGTACTTC.

The chain joins TRBV20-1 to TRBJ2-1, with TRBD2 matching over 8 bases. Trimming took 4 bases from V and 0 from J; bases not matched to a gene: 2. The CDR3 length is 14 residues. Looked up from germline, CDR1 is DFQATT and CDR2 is SNEGSKA (reference sequence). The CDR3 here is CSAIGTSSYNEQFF. The CDR3 DNA reads as TGCAGTGCTATAGGGACTAGCTCCTACAATGAGCAGTTCTTC.

This chain connects TRBV5-6 to TRBJ2-1, with TRBD1 matching over 10 bases. There are 17 residues in the CDR3. J lost 5 bases, V lost 2 bases, and 10 bases had no gene match. Germline values: CDR1 SGHDT, CDR2 YYEEEE. CDR3 coding DNA: TGTGCCAGCAGCTTCGGACAGGGGGTTCTTTCCGACAATGAGCAGTTCTTC. It specifies CASSFGQGVLSDNEQFF.

Ten or more counts support this clonotype. This chain connects TRBV10-3 to TRBJ2-3; D call uncertain. The CDR3 is 14 amino acids. Germline V lookup: CDR1 ENHRY, CDR2 SYGVKD. V was pared by 10 bases and J by 4 bases, with 18 bases between. The CDR3 nucleotides read TGTGCCAACTCCCCCCCGGAGAACCCAGATACGCAGTATTTT. It codes for CANSPPENPDTQYF.

This clonotype was seen ten or more times. The chain carries TRBV7-9 and TRBJ2-7, with TRBD2 as a possible D gene (6 bases). The CDR3 is made up of 16 amino acids. Germline V gene lookup returns CDR1 SEHNR and CDR2 FQNEAQ (reference sequence). With 0 bases removed from V and 3 bases from J, the gap between germline ends came to 15 bases. DNA for the CDR3: TGTGCCAGCAGCTTAGCAGTAGGAGGGCTCCACTACGAGCAGTACTTC. Translating it yields CASSLAVGGLHYEQYF.

CDR3 sequence reads: CASSLTSDTGELFF. CDR3 coding DNA: TGTGCCAGCAGCTTAACTTCCGACACCGGGGAGCTGTTTTTT. The chain joins TRBV7-3 to TRBJ2-2; D ambiguous. The CDR3 totals 14 residues. Deletions cut 0 bases from V and 3 bases from J, with 5 bases between. The germline gives CDR1 SGHTA, CDR2 FQGTGA.

This clonotype has a handful of counts. A junction end diverges from the germline sequence, so it may reflect a read error. This chain connects TRBV6-1 to TRBJ1-4; D unclear. This CDR3 contains 11 residues. Germline V gives CDR1 MNHNS, CDR2 SASEGT. The CDR3, as DNA: TGTGCCAGCAGATCCAGCCAAAAGCTGTTTTTT. Translating it yields CASRSSQKLFF.

This clonotype was detected ten times or more. CDR3 nucleotide sequence: TGCGCCAGCAGCCCTGGGACTAGCGGGGGTCACGAGCAGTACTTC. This encodes CASSPGTSGGHEQYF. V gene TRBV5-1 combines with J gene TRBJ2-7; 14 bases are shared with TRBD2. This CDR3 has 15 residues. With V trimmed by 4 bases and J by 5 bases, 5 bases remained unmatched. Germline V lookup: CDR1 SGHRS, CDR2 YFSETQ. The variable domain in full, with the rest retrieved from reference TRBV5-1 and TRBJ2-7, is KAGVTQTPRYLIKTRGQQVTLSCSPISGHRSVSWYQQTPGQGLQFLFEYFSETQRNKGNFPGRFSGRQFSNSRSEMNVSTLELGDSALYLCASSPGTSGGHEQYFGPGTRLTVT.

This clonotype appeared a few times. The chain combines TRBV7-9 with TRBJ2-7, with 9 bases fitting TRBD1. Germline trimming cut 5 bases from V and 5 bases from J; bases unmatched to any gene: 10. From germline, CDR1 is SEHNR and CDR2 FQNEAQ (reference sequence). The CDR3 is made up of 15 amino acids. CDR3 bases: TGTGCCAGCAGCCCGCTCGGGACAGGGAAGAACGAGCAGTACTTC. It yields the protein CASSPLGTGKNEQYF.

This clonotype was counted between two and nine times. The chain combines TRBV29-1 with TRBJ2-5; D is possibly TRBD1 (5 bases). Germline V gene data show CDR1 as SQVTM and CDR2 as ANQGSEA. Deletions cut 6 bases from V and 0 bases from J, with 11 bases between. This CDR3 comprises 13 residues. The CDR3, as DNA: TGCAGCGTACAACAGGTGTACCAAGAGACCCAGTACTTC. Amino acid sequence: CSVQQVYQETQYF.

This clonotype was picked up a small number of times. The genes are TRBV6-2 or TRBV6-3 and TRBJ2-3; TRBD2 matches 8 bases. Trimming at V came to 6 bases and at J to 2 bases, leaving 22 bases not matched to a gene. The CDR3 is 20 residues long. Germline V gene lookup returns CDR1 MNHEY and CDR2 SVGEGT. CDR3 sequence reads: CASRLSGGRLRGAFTDTQYF. CDR3 DNA: TGTGCCAGCAGGCTGTCCGGGGGACGGCTGCGGGGGGCCTTCACAGATACGCAGTATTTT.

This clonotype was seen more than once but under ten times. The chain combines TRBV5-1 with TRBJ2-5; D perhaps matches TRBD2 (5 bases). Germline V gene sequence: CDR1 SGHRS, CDR2 YFSETQ. Trimming took 4 bases from V and 2 from J, leaving 9 bases between them. The CDR3 is 13 amino acids. The CDR3 coding sequence is TGCGCCAGCAGCGAGACTAATCAAGAGACCCAGTACTTC. Translation: CASSETNQETQYF.

This clonotype was seen a handful of times. In nucleotides, the CDR3 is TGTGCCAGTAGTGGATTTTACGAGCAGTACTTC. It codes for CASSGFYEQYF. The rearrangement links TRBV19 to TRBJ2-7, with D uncertain. The V end lost 5 bases, the J end lost 4 bases, and 6 bases lay between the germline ends. Looked up from germline, CDR1 is LNHDA and CDR2 is SQIVND (reference sequence). This CDR3 has 11 amino acids.

This clonotype occurred many times. The gene calls are TRBV29-1 and TRBJ2-3; TRBD1 matches 7 bases. The V segment lost 2 bases and the J segment 6 bases; nucleotides outside the gene matches: 5. Germline values: CDR1 SQVTM, CDR2 ANQGSEA. There are 13 residues in the CDR3. The CDR3 protein is CSVEKDRVDTQYF. Written as DNA, the CDR3 is TGCAGCGTTGAAAAAGACAGGGTTGATACGCAGTATTTT.

This clonotype was seen at least ten times. The junction differs from germline at one of its ends, possibly a read error. CDR3 DNA sequence: TGTGCTAGCAGCAAGGACAGGGGATCCCACAATGAGCAGTTCTTC. Protein: CASSKDRGSHNEQFF. J is TRBJ2-1 and V is TRBV7-7; 9 positions agree with TRBD1. Per germline, CDR1 SSHAT and CDR2 FNYEAQ (reference sequence). This CDR3 comprises 15 residues.